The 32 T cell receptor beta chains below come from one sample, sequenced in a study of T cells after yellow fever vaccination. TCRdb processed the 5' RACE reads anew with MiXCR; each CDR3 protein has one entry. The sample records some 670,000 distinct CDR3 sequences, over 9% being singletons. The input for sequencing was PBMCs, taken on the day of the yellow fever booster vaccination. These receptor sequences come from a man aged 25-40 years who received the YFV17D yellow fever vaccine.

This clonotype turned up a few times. DNA for the CDR3: TGTGCCAGCAGCTTAGAGGGTTGGGGGCTCCTGGAGGCCCAGCATTTT. It yields the protein CASSLEGWGLLEAQHF. This chain connects TRBV7-2 to TRBJ1-5, with a tentative D call TRBD1 (6 bases). Trimming left V 1 base short and J 11 bases short, with 21 bases between. Germline-derived CDR1 and CDR2 are SGHTA and FQGNSA. This CDR3 has 16 amino acids.

In DNA form, the CDR3 reads TGTGCCATCAGTGATTTTAGGACTAGCGGGATTGTGGGTACGCAGTATTTT. This sequence encodes CAISDFRTSGIVGTQYF. V gene TRBV10-3 combines with J gene TRBJ2-3, with 12 bases identical to TRBD2. J was trimmed by 8 bases and V by 3 bases; bases with no gene match: 12. Germline loops: CDR1 ENHRY, CDR2 SYGVKD. The CDR3 sequence is 17 residues long.

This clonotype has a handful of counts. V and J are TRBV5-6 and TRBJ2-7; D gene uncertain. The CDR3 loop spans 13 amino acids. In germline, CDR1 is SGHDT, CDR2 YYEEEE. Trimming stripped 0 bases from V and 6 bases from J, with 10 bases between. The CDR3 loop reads CASSLAVGGEQYF. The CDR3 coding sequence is TGTGCCAGCAGCTTGGCCGTCGGTGGCGAGCAGTACTTC.

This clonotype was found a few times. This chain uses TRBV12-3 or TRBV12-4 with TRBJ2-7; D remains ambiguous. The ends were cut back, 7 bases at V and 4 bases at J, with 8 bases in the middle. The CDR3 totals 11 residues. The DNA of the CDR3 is TGTGCCAGCACGTTGGGTTACGAGCAGTACTTC. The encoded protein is CASTLGYEQYF.

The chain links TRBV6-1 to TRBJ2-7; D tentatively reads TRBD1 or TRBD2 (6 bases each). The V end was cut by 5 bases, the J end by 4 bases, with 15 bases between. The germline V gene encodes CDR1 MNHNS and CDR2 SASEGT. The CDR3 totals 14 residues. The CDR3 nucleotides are TGTGCCAGCAGTAGCCTGGGGGGCCAATACGAGCAGTACTTC. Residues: CASSSLGGQYEQYF.

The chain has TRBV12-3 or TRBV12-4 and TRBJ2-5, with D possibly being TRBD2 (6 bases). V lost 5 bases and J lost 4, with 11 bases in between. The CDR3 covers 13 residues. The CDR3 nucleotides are TGTGCCAGCAGTATCCTGGGGGGAGAGACCCAGTACTTC. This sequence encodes CASSILGGETQYF.

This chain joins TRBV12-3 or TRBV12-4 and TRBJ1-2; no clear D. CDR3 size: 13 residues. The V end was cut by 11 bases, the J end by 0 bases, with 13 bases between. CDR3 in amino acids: CASDGRTNYGYTF. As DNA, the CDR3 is TGTGCCTCGGATGGACGTACTAACTATGGCTACACCTTC.

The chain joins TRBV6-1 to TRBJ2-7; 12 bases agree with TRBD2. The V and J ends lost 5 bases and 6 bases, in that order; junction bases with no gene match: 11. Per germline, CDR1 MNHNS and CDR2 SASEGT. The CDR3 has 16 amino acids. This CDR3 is CASSLIRTSGNGEQYF. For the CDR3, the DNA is TGTGCCAGCAGTCTTATCCGGACTAGCGGGAATGGCGAGCAGTACTTC.

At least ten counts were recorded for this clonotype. In DNA form, the CDR3 reads TGTGCCAGCAGGGTAGGGACAGAGGGCTATGGCTACACCTTC. Encoded protein: CASRVGTEGYGYTF. The chain links TRBV12-3 or TRBV12-4 to TRBJ1-2; 7 nucleotides align to TRBD1. The V gene end was trimmed by 6 bases and the J gene end by 4 bases; junction bases not matched to a gene: 8. The CDR3 runs to 14 residues.

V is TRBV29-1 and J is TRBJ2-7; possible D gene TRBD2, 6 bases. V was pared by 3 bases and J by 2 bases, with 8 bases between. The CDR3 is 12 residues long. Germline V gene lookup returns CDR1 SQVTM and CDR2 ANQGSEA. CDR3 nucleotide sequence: TGCAGCGTTGAGGGGGGACCCTACGAGCAGTACTTC. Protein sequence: CSVEGGPYEQYF.

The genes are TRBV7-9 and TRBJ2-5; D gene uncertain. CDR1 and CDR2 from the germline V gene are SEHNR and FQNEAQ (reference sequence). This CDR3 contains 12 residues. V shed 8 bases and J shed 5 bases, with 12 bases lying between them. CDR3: CASRVWMETQYF. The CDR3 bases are TGTGCCAGCCGGGTATGGATGGAGACCCAGTACTTC.

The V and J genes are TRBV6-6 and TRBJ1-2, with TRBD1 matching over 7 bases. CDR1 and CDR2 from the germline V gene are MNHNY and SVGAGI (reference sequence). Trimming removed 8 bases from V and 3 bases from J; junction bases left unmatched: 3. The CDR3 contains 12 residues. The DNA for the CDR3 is TGTGCCAGCGCCACAGGGGACTATGGCTACACCTTC. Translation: CASATGDYGYTF.

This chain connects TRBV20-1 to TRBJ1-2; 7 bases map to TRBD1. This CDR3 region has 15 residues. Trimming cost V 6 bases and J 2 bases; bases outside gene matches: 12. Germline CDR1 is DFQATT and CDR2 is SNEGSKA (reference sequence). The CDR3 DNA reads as TGCAGTGCCGATACTGGGACAGCCCTAAACTATGGCTACACCTTC. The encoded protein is CSADTGTALNYGYTF.

The chain's CDR3 is CASSLRAGEQYF. DNA for the CDR3: TGTGCCAGCAGCTTGCGGGCTGGCGAGCAGTACTTC. The rearrangement uses TRBV5-6 and TRBJ2-7; D unresolved. Trimming took off 1 base at V and 6 bases at J, with 8 bases between the two ends. This CDR3 spans 12 amino acids. CDR1 and CDR2 from the germline V gene are SGHDT and YYEEEE.

Here the CDR3 reads CSARGVEGQGYNEQFF. The CDR3 coding sequence is TGCAGTGCTAGAGGCGTGGAGGGACAGGGATACAATGAGCAGTTCTTC. The rearrangement links TRBV20-1 to TRBJ2-1; 9 bases align to TRBD1. The CDR3 contains 16 residues. CDR1 is DFQATT and CDR2 is SNEGSKA in the germline V gene (reference sequence). The junction had 8 bases not matched to a gene; V was cut back by 1 base and J by 4 bases.

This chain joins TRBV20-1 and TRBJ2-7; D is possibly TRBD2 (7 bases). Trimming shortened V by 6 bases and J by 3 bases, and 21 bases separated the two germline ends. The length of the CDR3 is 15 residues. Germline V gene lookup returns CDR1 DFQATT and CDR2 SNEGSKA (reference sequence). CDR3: CSATSAKGVIYEQYF. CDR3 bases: TGCAGTGCCACTAGCGCCAAGGGGGTGATCTACGAGCAGTACTTC.

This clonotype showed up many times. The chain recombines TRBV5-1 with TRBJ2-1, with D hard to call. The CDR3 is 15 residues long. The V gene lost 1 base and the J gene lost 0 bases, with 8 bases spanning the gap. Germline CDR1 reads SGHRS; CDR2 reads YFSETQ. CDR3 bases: TGCGCCAGCAGCTTGAGGGAAGTCTCCTACAATGAGCAGTTCTTC. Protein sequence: CASSLREVSYNEQFF.

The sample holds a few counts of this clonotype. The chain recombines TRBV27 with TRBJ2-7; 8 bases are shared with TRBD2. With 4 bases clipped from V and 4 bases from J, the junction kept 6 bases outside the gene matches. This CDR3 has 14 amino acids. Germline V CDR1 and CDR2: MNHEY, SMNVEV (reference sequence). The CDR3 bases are TGTGCCAGCAGTTCACTAGCGGAAGGATACGAGCAGTACTTC. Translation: CASSSLAEGYEQYF.

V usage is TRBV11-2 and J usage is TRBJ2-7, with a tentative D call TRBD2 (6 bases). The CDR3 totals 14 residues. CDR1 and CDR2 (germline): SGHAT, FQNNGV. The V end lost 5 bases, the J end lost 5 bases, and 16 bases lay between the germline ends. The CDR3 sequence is CASSPRGGGHEQYF. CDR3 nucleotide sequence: TGTGCCAGCAGCCCCCGGGGAGGTGGCCACGAGCAGTACTTC.

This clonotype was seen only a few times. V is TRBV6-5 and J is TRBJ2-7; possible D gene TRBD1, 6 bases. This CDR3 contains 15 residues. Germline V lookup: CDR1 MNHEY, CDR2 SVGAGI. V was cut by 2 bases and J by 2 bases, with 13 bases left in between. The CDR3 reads CASSYVYEGAYEQYF. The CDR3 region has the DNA TGTGCCAGCAGTTACGTGTACGAGGGGGCCTACGAGCAGTACTTC.

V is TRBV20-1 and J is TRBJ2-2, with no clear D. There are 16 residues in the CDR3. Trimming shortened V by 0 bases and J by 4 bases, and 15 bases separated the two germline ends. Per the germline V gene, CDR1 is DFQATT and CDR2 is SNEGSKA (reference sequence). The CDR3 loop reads CSARERSGSPTGELFF. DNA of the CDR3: TGCAGTGCTAGAGAGCGGTCCGGCAGCCCCACCGGGGAGCTGTTTTTT.

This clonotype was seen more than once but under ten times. The CDR3: CASSPGMGAYNEQFF. CDR3 in DNA: TGTGCCAGCAGCCCAGGAATGGGCGCCTACAATGAGCAGTTCTTC. V usage is TRBV7-2 and J usage is TRBJ2-1; D unresolved. Between the trimmed V and J ends, which lost 5 bases and 2 bases, there was a span of 13 bases. The CDR3 sequence is 15 residues long. The germline CDR1 and CDR2 sequences are SGHTA and FQGNSA.

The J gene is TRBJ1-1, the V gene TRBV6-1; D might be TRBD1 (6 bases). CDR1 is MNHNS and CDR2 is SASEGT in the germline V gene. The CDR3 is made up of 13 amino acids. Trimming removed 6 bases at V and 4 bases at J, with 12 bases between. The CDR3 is CASSLQGVTEAFF. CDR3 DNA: TGTGCCAGCAGCCTACAGGGAGTCACTGAAGCTTTCTTT.

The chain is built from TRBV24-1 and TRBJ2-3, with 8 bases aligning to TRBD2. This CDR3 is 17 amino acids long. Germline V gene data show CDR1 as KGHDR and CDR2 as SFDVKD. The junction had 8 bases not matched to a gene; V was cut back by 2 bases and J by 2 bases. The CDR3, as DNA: TGTGCCACCAGTGATTCGGGGTCGCGGGAGGCCACAGATACGCAGTATTTT. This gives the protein CATSDSGSREATDTQYF.

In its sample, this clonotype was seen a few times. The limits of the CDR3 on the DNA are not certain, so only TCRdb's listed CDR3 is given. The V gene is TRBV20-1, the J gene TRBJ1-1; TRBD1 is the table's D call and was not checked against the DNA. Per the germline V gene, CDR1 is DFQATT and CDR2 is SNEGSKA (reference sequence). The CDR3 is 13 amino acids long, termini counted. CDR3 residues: CSARVGVGAEVFF.

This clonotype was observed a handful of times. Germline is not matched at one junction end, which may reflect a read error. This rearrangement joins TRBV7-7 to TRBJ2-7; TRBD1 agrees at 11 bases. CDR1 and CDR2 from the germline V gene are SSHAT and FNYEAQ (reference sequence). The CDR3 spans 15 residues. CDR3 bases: TGTGCTAGCAGCCTCGGACAGGGGGCACTATACGAGCAGTACTTC. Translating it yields CASSLGQGALYEQYF.

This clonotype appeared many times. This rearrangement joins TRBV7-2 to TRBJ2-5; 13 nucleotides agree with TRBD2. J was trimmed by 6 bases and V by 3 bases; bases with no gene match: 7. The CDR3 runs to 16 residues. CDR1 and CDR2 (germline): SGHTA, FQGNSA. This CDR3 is CASSFTSGRDMKTQYF. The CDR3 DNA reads TGTGCCAGCAGCTTTACTAGCGGGAGGGATATGAAGACCCAGTACTTC.

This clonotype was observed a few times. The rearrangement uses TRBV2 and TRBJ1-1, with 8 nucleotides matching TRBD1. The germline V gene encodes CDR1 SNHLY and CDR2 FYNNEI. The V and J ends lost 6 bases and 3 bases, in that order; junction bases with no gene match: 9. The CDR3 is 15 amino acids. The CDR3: CASREPRTGHTEAFF. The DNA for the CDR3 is TGTGCCAGCAGAGAGCCTAGGACAGGGCACACTGAAGCTTTCTTT. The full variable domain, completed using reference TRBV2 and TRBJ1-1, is EPEVTQTPSHQVTQMGQEVILRCVPISNHLYFYWYRQILGQKVEFLVSFYNNEISEKSEIFDDQFSVERPDGSNFTLKIRSTKLEDSAMYFCASREPRTGHTEAFFGQGTRLTVV.

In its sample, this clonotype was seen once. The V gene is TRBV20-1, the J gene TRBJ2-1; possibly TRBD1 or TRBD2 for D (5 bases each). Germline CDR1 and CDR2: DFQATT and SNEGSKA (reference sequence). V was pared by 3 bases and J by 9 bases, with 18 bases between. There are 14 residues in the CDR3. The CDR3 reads CSASRDPILSEQFF. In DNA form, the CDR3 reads TGCAGTGCTAGTAGGGACCCCATCTTGAGTGAGCAGTTCTTC.

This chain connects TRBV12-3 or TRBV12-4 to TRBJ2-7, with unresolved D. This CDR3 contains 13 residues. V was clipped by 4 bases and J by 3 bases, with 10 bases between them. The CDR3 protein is CASSYQTLYEQYF. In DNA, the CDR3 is TGTGCCAGCAGTTATCAGACACTCTACGAGCAGTACTTC.

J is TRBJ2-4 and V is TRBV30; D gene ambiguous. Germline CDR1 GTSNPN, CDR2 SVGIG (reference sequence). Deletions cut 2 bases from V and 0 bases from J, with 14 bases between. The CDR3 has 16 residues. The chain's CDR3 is CAWSMDGSLAKNIQYF. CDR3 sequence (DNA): TGTGCCTGGAGTATGGACGGTTCACTAGCCAAAAACATTCAGTACTTC.

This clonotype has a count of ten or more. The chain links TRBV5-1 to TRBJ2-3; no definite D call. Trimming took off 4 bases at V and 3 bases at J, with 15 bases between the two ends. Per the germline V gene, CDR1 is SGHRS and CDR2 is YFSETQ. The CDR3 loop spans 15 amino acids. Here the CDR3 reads CASSEWPRSTDTQYF. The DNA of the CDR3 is TGCGCCAGCAGCGAATGGCCACGGTCGACAGATACGCAGTATTTT.